What follows are 5 T cell receptor beta chains derived from one specimen sequenced in a study of monozygotic twins with inflammatory bowel disease. TCRdb re-analyzed the 5' RACE reads; it lists each CDR3 protein once, without DNA. This sample contains approximately 200,000 distinct CDR3 sequences. The source material was blood. These receptors were obtained from a human donor with ulcerative colitis or Crohn's disease, or a healthy co-twin of an affected twin (not recorded which).

This chain links TRBV14 with TRBJ2-2; lacking DNA, the TRBD1 call made by TCRdb goes unchecked. Germline V CDR1 and CDR2: SGHDN, FVKESK. The CDR3 is 15 amino acids. CDR3 protein: CASSQFTGGTGELFF.

The chain carries TRBV9 and TRBJ1-3. This CDR3 has 15 amino acids. Germline loops: CDR1 SGDLS, CDR2 YYNGEE. The CDR3 loop reads CASSVGLPGGNTIYF.

This chain links TRBV20-1 with TRBJ1-5; TCRdb outputs TRBD1, but without DNA this stays unchecked. The CDR3 consists of 15 residues. Germline loops: CDR1 DFQATT, CDR2 SNEGSKA (reference sequence). CDR3 sequence reads: CSARPTGGEGQPQHF.

CDR3 region: CASSYSRQIGRISGNTIYF. The chain is built from TRBV6-5 and TRBJ1-3. This CDR3 comprises 19 residues. Germline CDR1 reads MNHEY; CDR2 reads SVGAGI.

The V and J genes are TRBV5-1 and TRBJ1-1; TCRdb selects TRBD1, and the lack of DNA leaves this call unchecked. This CDR3 is 14 amino acids long. CDR1 is SGHRS, CDR2 YFSETQ, per germline. This CDR3 reads CASSSPTGSTEAFF.